This T cell receptor (beta chain) was captured in a study of shared clonotypes between healthy human individuals. Study-level background: Aged 18 to 49, the donors were two women and a few men.

To note about this clone: At the DNA level, this CDR3 is encoded by other sequences in the same sample as well.

Using roughly 200 ng DNA, around 30,000 T cell genomes, the sorted-subset replicate PCRs were run. Profiling relied on immunoSEQ multiplex PCR, and the TCRdb table lists in-frame clones only, not all of them. Of 2 million to 2.5 million clones in the sample, just over 90% were seen once. The CDR3 is 12 amino acids. V lost 5 bases and J 5 bases, leaving 9 bases between the germline ends. Germline loops: CDR1 SGHVS, CDR2 FNYEAQ. This chain uses TRBV7-6 with TRBJ2-5; D gene uncertain. Specimen: naive CD4+ T cells from PBMCs. Subset meaning: CD45RA+ positively selected. This sequence was found in a man younger than 35 in good health. Some clones in this sample may be carry-over from other donors' samples. The CDR3 sequence: CASSPSQETQYF. CDR3 bases: TGTGCCAGCAGCCCCAGTCAGGAGACCCAGTACTTC.